This is a list of T cell receptor beta chains from one sample in a study of blood T cell repertoires in COVID-19. Produced via immunoSEQ multiplex PCR; TCRdb's table is partial and in-frame only. Among a few hundred thousand clones, roughly 84% were seen once, and the ten largest hold 2.5% to 3.5%. Input material: peripheral blood. The receptor set was obtained from a woman younger than 30 with acute or convalescent COVID-19. CDR3s include the opening cysteine and the closing phenylalanine or tryptophan. Fields, in order: J gene, V gene, CDR3 protein.

j_call: TRBJ2-7; v_call: TRBV3-1/TRBV3-2; cdr3_aa: CASSEVGTSVGLAQYF
j_call: TRBJ2-3; v_call: TRBV24-1; cdr3_aa: CATSDTTGGSDTQYF
j_call: TRBJ2-7; v_call: TRBV10-3; cdr3_aa: CAISERGLVVPYEQYF
j_call: TRBJ1-1; v_call: TRBV2; cdr3_aa: CASTAQGLRTEAFF
j_call: TRBJ1-2; v_call: TRBV29-1; cdr3_aa: CSVIKGGAGYGYTF
j_call: TRBJ2-7; v_call: TRBV28; cdr3_aa: CASSQPLAGNSYEQYF
j_call: TRBJ1-4; v_call: TRBV7-9; cdr3_aa: CASSRSGAGEKLFF
j_call: TRBJ2-1; v_call: TRBV2; cdr3_aa: CASSALRGSNEQFF
j_call: TRBJ1-5; v_call: TRBV7-8; cdr3_aa: CASSQFRVSNQPQHF
j_call: TRBJ1-4; v_call: TRBV30; cdr3_aa: CAWKDTGGGEKLFF
j_call: TRBJ2-1; v_call: TRBV18; cdr3_aa: CASSPGTGAYNEQFF
j_call: TRBJ2-7; v_call: TRBV7-3; cdr3_aa: CASSSSTGYEQYF
j_call: TRBJ2-7; v_call: TRBV7-2; cdr3_aa: CASTAGGQGEQYF
j_call: TRBJ2-7; v_call: TRBV6-2/TRBV6-3; cdr3_aa: CASSYEGTSGYEQYF
j_call: TRBJ2-3; v_call: TRBV9; cdr3_aa: CASSVDGGSIADTQYF
j_call: TRBJ2-7; v_call: TRBV7-2; cdr3_aa: CASSPRLAGGHEQYF
j_call: TRBJ1-3; v_call: TRBV3-1/TRBV3-2; cdr3_aa: CASSHYRGFGNTIYF
j_call: TRBJ2-7; v_call: TRBV13; cdr3_aa: CASSLTSYEQYF
j_call: TRBJ1-4; v_call: TRBV27; cdr3_aa: CASSRGGTVGNEKLFF
j_call: TRBJ2-7; v_call: TRBV6-1; cdr3_aa: CASTGSFEQYF
j_call: TRBJ2-1; v_call: TRBV29-1; cdr3_aa: CSVTSGSSYNEQFF
j_call: TRBJ1-1; v_call: TRBV28; cdr3_aa: CASSLAGASSTEAFF
j_call: TRBJ2-3; v_call: TRBV7-2; cdr3_aa: CASSLIAGSGDTQYF
j_call: TRBJ2-1; v_call: TRBV6-2/TRBV6-3; cdr3_aa: CASSYTSGTRGYNEQFF
j_call: TRBJ2-1; v_call: TRBV7-2; cdr3_aa: CASSLFMDLTRREQFF
j_call: TRBJ1-2; v_call: TRBV13; cdr3_aa: CASSFSAGADGGYTF
j_call: TRBJ2-5; v_call: TRBV9; cdr3_aa: CASSPSPGSQETQYF
j_call: TRBJ2-7; v_call: TRBV19; cdr3_aa: CATSRDSPSYEQYF
j_call: TRBJ2-1; v_call: TRBV6-5; cdr3_aa: CASRRTRITYNEQFF
j_call: TRBJ2-7; v_call: TRBV4-2; cdr3_aa: CASSQEGSRTSGRSYEQYF
j_call: TRBJ1-4; v_call: TRBV19; cdr3_aa: CASRRGEANEKLFF
j_call: TRBJ2-7; v_call: TRBV4-3; cdr3_aa: CASSQDSKSYEQYF
j_call: TRBJ2-2; v_call: TRBV6-7; cdr3_aa: CASSYLARGQSGELFF